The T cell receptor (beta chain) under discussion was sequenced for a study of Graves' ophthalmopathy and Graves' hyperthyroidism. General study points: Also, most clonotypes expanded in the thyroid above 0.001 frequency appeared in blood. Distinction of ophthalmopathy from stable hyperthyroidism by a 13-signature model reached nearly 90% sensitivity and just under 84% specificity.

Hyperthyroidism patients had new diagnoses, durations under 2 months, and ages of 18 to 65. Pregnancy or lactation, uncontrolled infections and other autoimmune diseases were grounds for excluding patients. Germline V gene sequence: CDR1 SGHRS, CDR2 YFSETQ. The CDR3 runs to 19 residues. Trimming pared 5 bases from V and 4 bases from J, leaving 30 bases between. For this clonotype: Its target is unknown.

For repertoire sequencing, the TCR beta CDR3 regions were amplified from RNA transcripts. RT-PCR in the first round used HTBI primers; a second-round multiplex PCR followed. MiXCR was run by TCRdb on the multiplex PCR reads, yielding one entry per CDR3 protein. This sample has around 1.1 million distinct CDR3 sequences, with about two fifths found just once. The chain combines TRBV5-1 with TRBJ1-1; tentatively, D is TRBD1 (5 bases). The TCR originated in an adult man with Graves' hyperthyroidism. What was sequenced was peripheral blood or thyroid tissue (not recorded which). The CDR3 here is CASSLFLQVFIGRGTEAFF. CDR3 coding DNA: TGCGCCAGCAGTCTATTTTTACAGGTTTTTATTGGCAGAGGCACTGAAGCTTTCTTT.